What follows describes a single TCR beta chain. Its antigen is currently unknown. The table came from immunoSEQ multiplex PCR; TCRdb's copy has only in-frame clones and leaves some out. The table has around 1.5 million clones, around 98% seen once. CD45RA+ naive and CD45RA-negative memory subsets were separated from CD4+ cells. The source of the sample is a study of shared clonotypes between healthy human individuals. Notes on the study in general: Compared with memory subsets, naive subsets generally had larger estimated richness.

The CDR3 has 13 amino acids. Trimming pared 6 bases from V and 0 bases from J, leaving 5 bases between. Germline CDR1 is MDHEN and CDR2 is SYDVKM. Sequencing was performed on naive CD4+ T cells sorted from blood. Indicated subset: CD45RA+ positively selected. The clonotype originates from a young man in good health. J is TRBJ2-2 and V is TRBV28; no clear D gene. In DNA form, the CDR3 reads TGTGCCAGCAGGAGAGCGAACACCGGGGAGCTGTTTTTT. Encoded protein: CASRRANTGELFF.